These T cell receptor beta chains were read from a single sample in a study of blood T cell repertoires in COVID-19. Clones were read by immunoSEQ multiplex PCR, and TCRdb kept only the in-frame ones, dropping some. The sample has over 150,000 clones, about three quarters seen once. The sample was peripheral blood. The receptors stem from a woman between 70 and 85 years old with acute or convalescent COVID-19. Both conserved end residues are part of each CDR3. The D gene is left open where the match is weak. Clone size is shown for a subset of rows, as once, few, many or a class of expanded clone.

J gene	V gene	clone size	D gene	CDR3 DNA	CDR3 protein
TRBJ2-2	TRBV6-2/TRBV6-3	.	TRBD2	TGTGCCAGCAGTTTGGCGGGGGAGAACACCGGGGAGCTGTTTTTT	CASSLAGENTGELFF
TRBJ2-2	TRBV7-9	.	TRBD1	TGTGCCAGCAGCCCTAGCAGCGGGACAGGGTACACCGGGGAGCTGTTTTTT	CASSPSSGTGYTGELFF
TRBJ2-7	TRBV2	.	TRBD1	TGTGCCAGCAGTCGACAGGGGGCTACCTACGAGCAGTACTTC	CASSRQGATYEQYF
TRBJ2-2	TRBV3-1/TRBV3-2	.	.	TGTGCCAGCAGCCAACCGAGCCGTACCGGGGAGCTGTTTTTT	CASSQPSRTGELFF
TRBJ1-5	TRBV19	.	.	TGTGCCAGTAGTATGTTTTCGGGGGTCTGGAGTCAGCCCCAGCATTTT	CASSMFSGVWSQPQHF
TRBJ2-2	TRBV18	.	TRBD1	TGTGCCAGCTCACCGTCGACAGGGGACACCGGGGAGCTGTTTTTT	CASSPSTGDTGELFF
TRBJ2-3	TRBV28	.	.	TGTGCCAGCAGTTCTCGGAAAACAGGAACTTCTAGCACAGATACGCAGTATTTT	CASSSRKTGTSSTDTQYF
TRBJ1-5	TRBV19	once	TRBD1	TGTGCCAGTAGTAGGACAGGGATTGGTCAGCCCCAGCATTTT	CASSRTGIGQPQHF
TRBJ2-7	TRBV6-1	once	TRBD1	TGTGCCAGCAGTGCTGGAGTGAACAGGGGTTTGGATGAGCAGTACTTC	CASSAGVNRGLDEQYF
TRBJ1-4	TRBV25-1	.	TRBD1	TGTGCCAGCAGTTCTACTCAGGAGGGGGCGAGGCGAAAACTGTTTTTT	CASSSTQEGARRKLFF
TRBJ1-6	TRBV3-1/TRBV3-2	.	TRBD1	TGTGCCAGCAGCCAAATTACAGGGGGGAATTCACCCCTCCACTTT	CASSQITGGNSPLHF
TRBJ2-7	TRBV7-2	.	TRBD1	TGTGCCAGCAGCTTAAGCCAGGGACAGGGGGTTTACGAGCAGTACTTC	CASSLSQGQGVYEQYF
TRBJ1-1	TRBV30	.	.	TGTGCCTGGAGTGTACAAAGGGGCGGCACTGAAGCTTTCTTT	CAWSVQRGGTEAFF
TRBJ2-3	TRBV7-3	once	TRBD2	TGTGCCAGCAGACTAGCGGGAGGGGAAACGCAGTATTTT	CASRLAGGETQYF
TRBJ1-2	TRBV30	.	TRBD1	TGTGCCTGGAGTCAAGGAAGGGACAGGGTCTCCGGTGGCTACACCTTC	CAWSQGRDRVSGGYTF
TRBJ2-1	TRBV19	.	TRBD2	TGTGCCAGTAGTACGGGACTAGCGGGAGGGCGGAATGAGCAGTTCTTC	CASSTGLAGGRNEQFF
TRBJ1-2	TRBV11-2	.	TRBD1	TGTGCCAGCAGCTTAGAACAGGGGGCCTATGGCTACACCTTC	CASSLEQGAYGYTF
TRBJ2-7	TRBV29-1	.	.	TGCAGCGTTGCATATGGGCGAAACGAGCAGTACTTC	CSVAYGRNEQYF
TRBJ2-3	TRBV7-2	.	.	TGTGCCAGCAGCTTAAGAACGGGAGTTGGCACAGATACGCAGTATTTT	CASSLRTGVGTDTQYF
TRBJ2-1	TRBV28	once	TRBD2	TGTGCCAGCAGCTCTATTAGCGGGAGGATAATTTTGATTGAGCAGTTCTTC	CASSSISGRIILIEQFF
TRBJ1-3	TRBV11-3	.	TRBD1	TGTGCCAGCAGCGCGACCTCAGGGGGCTCTGGAAACACCATATATTTT	CASSATSGGSGNTIYF
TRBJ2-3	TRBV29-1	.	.	TGCAGCGTTGAAGATCTCGACCGGGTCAATACGCAGTATTTT	CSVEDLDRVNTQYF
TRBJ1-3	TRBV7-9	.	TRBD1	TGTGCCAGCAGCGGGACAGGGGTAAACACCATATATTTT	CASSGTGVNTIYF
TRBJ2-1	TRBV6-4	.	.	TGTGCCAGCAGTGTTGACCCCCAGGTGGACTACAATGAGCAGTTCTTC	CASSVDPQVDYNEQFF